These 2 T cell receptor beta chains originate from one sample sequenced in a study of cytomegalovirus exposure and HLA in healthy donors. This PCR relied on a set of 60 Vbeta primers and 13 Jbeta primers. Produced via immunoSEQ multiplex PCR; TCRdb's table is partial and in-frame only. Here the sample spans 150,000 or so clones, around 73% being singletons. Material: PBMCs. These receptors originate from a woman between 18 and 30 years old in good health and CMV-seronegative.

The chain couples TRBV6-1 to TRBJ1-1; TRBD1 might be the D (6 bases). Germline lookup yields CDR1 MNHNS and CDR2 SASEGT. The CDR3 runs to 14 residues. The V end was cut by 5 bases, the J end by 1 base, with 11 bases between. The CDR3: CASSTTGPNTEAFF. CDR3 DNA sequence: TGTGCCAGCAGTACGACAGGACCGAACACTGAAGCTTTCTTT.

This chain links TRBV18 with TRBJ1-6; 7 bases line up with TRBD1. V dropped 4 bases and J dropped 9; count of bases not matched to a gene: 12. Germline V CDR1 and CDR2: KGHSH, LQKENI. This CDR3 contains 16 residues. CDR3 sequence (DNA): TGTGCCAGCTCACTACAAGGACAGGTCAGAGGTTCACCCCTCCACTTT. Translating it yields CASSLQGQVRGSPLHF.